The rows below give T cell receptor beta chains drawn from one sample of a study of cytomegalovirus exposure and HLA in healthy donors. Produced via immunoSEQ multiplex PCR; TCRdb's table is partial and in-frame only. The sample includes approximately 190,000 clones, 77% of them seen just once. What was sequenced was PBMCs. The receptors were gathered from a woman aged 25 to 39 in good health and CMV-seropositive. The CDR3 runs from the conserved cysteine through the conserved F or W. The order of the fields is J gene, V gene, CDR3 protein.

TRBJ2-1	TRBV9	CASSVGAGYNEQFF
TRBJ2-7	TRBV27	CASSRYRGLGDEQYF
TRBJ2-7	TRBV7-9	CASSAINFGQGGYEQYF
TRBJ1-1	TRBV7-2	CASSPALGFTEAFF
TRBJ2-7	TRBV10-3	CAIKDRADGEQYF
TRBJ2-7	TRBV28	CASKRDNSYEQYF
TRBJ1-1	TRBV27	CASSGRSTEAFF
TRBJ2-7	TRBV28	CASSLVGAEQYF
TRBJ1-2	TRBV2	CASKGQGSGYTF
TRBJ1-6	TRBV30	CAWSVSRVEISPLHF
TRBJ2-3	TRBV28	CASSLWTGGTDTQYF
TRBJ2-5	TRBV29-1	CSVGLAPGTQYF
TRBJ1-2	TRBV5-1	CASSLEQGSNGYTF
TRBJ2-2	TRBV18	CASSPEAGAGELFF
TRBJ1-2	TRBV7-9	CASSSTGLYGYTF
TRBJ2-1	TRBV6-5	CASSFTSDPSHEQFF
TRBJ1-1	TRBV6-1	CACTEGYTEAFF
TRBJ1-4	TRBV7-9	CASSIRTGGATGGEKLFF
TRBJ2-3	TRBV2	CASSPGLAGAGADTQYF
TRBJ1-3	TRBV30	CAWSVDSSGNTIYF
TRBJ2-2	TRBV29-1	CSVTVSGAGELFF
TRBJ2-7	TRBV11-2	CASSPLREAPYEQYF
TRBJ2-2	TRBV4-2	CASSRGLADTGELFF
TRBJ2-1	TRBV5-5	CASSLAGSLGSQFF
TRBJ2-5	TRBV28	CASSFAGRYPQTQYF
TRBJ1-1	TRBV19	CASSIRGNTEAFF
TRBJ1-1	TRBV5-1	CASSWRTAGSENTEAFF
TRBJ2-7	TRBV6-6	CASSPGQGPLYEQYF
TRBJ2-1	TRBV19	CASSIDLGGTSGRKFF
TRBJ2-7	TRBV2	CASSTGTYSYEQYF
TRBJ2-7	TRBV9	CASSVGAPSYEQYF
TRBJ2-1	TRBV12-5	CASGHDSRNEQFF
TRBJ2-3	TRBV7-9	CASSRGEARGDTQYF
TRBJ1-2	TRBV4-1	CASSQDRAGGKNYGYTF
TRBJ2-2	TRBV2	CASSESSDTGELFF
TRBJ2-3	TRBV5-8	CASSFPGVSTDTQYF
TRBJ1-6	TRBV2	CASSERQAGYSPLHF
TRBJ2-4	TRBV6-5	CASSYSAGDIQYF
TRBJ2-7	TRBV29-1	CSVGGSSYEQYF
TRBJ1-1	TRBV18	CASSLTRKDTEAFF
TRBJ1-2	TRBV7-9	CASSSLLLGGYYGYTF
TRBJ2-3	TRBV27	CASSERVRDTQYF
TRBJ1-1	TRBV30	CAWRQGGTEAFF
TRBJ1-1	TRBV5-1	CASSRDPTRNTEAFF
TRBJ2-2	TRBV5-4	CASSLGAGVDTGELFF
TRBJ2-7	TRBV30	CAWSVSREQYF
TRBJ1-2	TRBV5-3	CARSPEEGKSGYTF
TRBJ2-7	TRBV9	CASSEGTSSYEQYF
TRBJ1-2	TRBV9	CASSVAGKGGYTF
TRBJ2-7	TRBV5-6	CASSPWDSTSISYEQYF
TRBJ1-4	TRBV2	CASSELGTTNEKLFF
TRBJ1-5	TRBV6-5	CASSLDRNRQPQHF
TRBJ2-7	TRBV7-9	CASSLTSDSPYEQYF